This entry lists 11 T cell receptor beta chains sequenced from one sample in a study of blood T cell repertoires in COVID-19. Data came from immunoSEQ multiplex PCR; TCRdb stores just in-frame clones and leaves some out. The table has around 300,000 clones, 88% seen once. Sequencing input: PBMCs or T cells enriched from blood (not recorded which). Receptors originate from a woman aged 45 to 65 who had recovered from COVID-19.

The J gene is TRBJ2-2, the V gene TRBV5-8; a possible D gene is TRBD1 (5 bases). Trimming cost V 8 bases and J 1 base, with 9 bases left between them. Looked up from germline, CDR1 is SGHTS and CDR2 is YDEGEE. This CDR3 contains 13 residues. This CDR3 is CASNTGNTGELFF. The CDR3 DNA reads TGTGCCAGTAATACAGGGAACACCGGGGAGCTGTTTTTT. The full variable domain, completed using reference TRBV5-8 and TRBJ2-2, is EAGVTQSPTHLIKTRGQQATLRCSPISGHTSVYWYQQALGLGLQFLLWYDEGEERNRGNFPPRFSGRQFPNYSSELNVNALELEDSALYLCASNTGNTGELFFGEGSRLTVL.

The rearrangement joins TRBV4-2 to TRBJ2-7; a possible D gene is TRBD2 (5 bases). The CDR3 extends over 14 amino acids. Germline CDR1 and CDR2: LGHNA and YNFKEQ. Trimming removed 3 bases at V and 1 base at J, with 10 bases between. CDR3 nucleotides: TGTGCCAGCAGCCACGGGGATGAGTCCTACGAGCAGTACTTC. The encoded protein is CASSHGDESYEQYF.

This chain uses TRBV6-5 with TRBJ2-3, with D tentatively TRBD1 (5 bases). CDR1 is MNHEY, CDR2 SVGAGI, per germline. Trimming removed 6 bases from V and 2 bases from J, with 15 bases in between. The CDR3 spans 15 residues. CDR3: CASRARDHHTDTQYF. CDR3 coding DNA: TGTGCCAGCAGAGCCAGGGATCACCACACAGATACGCAGTATTTT.

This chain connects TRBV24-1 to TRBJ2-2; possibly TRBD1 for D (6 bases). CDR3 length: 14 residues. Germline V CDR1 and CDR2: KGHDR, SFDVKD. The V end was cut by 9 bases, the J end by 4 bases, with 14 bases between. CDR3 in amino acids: CATALGASTGELFF. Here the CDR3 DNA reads TGTGCCACCGCTTTGGGGGCTTCCACCGGGGAGCTGTTTTTT.

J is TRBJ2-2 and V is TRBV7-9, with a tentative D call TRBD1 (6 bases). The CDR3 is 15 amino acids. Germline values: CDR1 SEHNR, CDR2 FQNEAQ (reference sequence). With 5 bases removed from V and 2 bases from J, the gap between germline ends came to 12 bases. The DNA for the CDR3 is TGTGCCAGCAGCCCAAACAGGGATAACACCGGGGAGCTGTTTTTT. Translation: CASSPNRDNTGELFF.

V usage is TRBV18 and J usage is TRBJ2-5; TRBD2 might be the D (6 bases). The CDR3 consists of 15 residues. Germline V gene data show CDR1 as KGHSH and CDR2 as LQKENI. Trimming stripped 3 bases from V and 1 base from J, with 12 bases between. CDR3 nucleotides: TGTGCCAGCTCACCTGCCCCTAGCGCCCAAGAGACCCAGTACTTC. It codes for CASSPAPSAQETQYF.

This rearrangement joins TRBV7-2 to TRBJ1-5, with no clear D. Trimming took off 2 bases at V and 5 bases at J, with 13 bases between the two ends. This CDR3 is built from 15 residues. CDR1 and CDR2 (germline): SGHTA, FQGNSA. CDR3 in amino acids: CASSLTQVVDQPQHF. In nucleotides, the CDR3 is TGTGCCAGCAGCTTAACGCAGGTTGTCGATCAGCCCCAGCATTTT. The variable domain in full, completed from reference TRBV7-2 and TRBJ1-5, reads GAGVSQSPSNKVTEKGKDVELRCDPISGHTALYWYRQSLGQGLEFLIYFQGNSAPDKSGLPSDRFSAERTGGSVSTLTIQRTQQEDSAVYLCASSLTQVVDQPQHFGDGTRLSIL.

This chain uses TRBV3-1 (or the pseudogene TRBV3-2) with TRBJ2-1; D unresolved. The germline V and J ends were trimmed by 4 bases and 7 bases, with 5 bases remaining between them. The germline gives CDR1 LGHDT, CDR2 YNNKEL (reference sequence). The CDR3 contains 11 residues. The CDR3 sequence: CASSLGNEQFF. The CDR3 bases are TGTGCCAGCAGCCTCGGGAATGAGCAGTTCTTC.

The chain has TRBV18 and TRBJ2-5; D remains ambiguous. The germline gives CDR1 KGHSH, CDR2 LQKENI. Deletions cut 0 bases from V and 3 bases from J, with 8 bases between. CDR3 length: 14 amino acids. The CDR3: CASSPPLAEETQYF. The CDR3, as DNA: TGTGCCAGCTCACCACCTCTGGCAGAAGAGACCCAGTACTTC.

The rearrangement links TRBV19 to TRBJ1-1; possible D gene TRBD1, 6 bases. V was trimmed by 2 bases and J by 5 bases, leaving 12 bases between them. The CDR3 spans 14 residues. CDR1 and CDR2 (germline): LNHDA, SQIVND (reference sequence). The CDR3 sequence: CASSISGVGTEAFF. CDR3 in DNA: TGTGCCAGTAGTATATCAGGGGTGGGGACTGAAGCTTTCTTT. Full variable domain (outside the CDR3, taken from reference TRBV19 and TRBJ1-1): DGGITQSPKYLFRKEGQNVTLSCEQNLNHDAMYWYRQDPGQGLRLIYYSQIVNDFQKGDIAEGYSVSREKKESFPLTVTSAQKNPTAFYLCASSISGVGTEAFFGQGTRLTVV.

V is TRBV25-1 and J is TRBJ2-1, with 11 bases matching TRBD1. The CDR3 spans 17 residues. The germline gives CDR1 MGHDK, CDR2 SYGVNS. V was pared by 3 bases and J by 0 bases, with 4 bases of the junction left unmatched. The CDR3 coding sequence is TGTGCCAGCAGTGAGGACAGGGGGCGTAGCTCCTACAATGAGCAGTTCTTC. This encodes CASSEDRGRSSYNEQFF.